The 32 T cell receptor beta chains below were found in one sample sequenced in a study of T cell repertoires in cytomegalovirus infection. TCRdb itself ran the reads through MiXCR, one entry per CDR3 protein. The sample carries 680,000 or so distinct CDR3 sequences, 35% recorded once. Sequencing input: PBMCs. The receptors were gathered from a human donor in good health (CMV status not recorded). Some clones in this sample may be carry-over from other donors' samples.

The chain employs TRBV28 and TRBJ1-5, with unresolved D. This CDR3 is 16 amino acids long. The V and J ends lost 2 bases and 0 bases respectively, with 11 bases between them. In germline, CDR1 is MDHEN, CDR2 SYDVKM. The CDR3 loop is CASSLEASYSNQPQHF. The CDR3 region has the DNA TGTGCCAGCAGTTTAGAAGCGTCTTATAGCAATCAGCCCCAGCATTTT.

V usage is TRBV27 and J usage is TRBJ1-1; unclear D gene. CDR3 length equals 12 residues. Trimming removed 8 bases at V and 5 bases at J, with 12 bases between. Germline assignment: CDR1 MNHEY and CDR2 SMNVEV (reference sequence). The CDR3, as DNA: TGTGCCAGCCGGCGGAGAGGGACTGAAGCTTTCTTT. It translates to CASRRRGTEAFF.

The chain uses TRBV6-1 and TRBJ1-6; TRBD1 aligns across 9 bases. This CDR3 contains 13 residues. The V gene end was trimmed by 6 bases and the J gene end by 11 bases; junction bases not matched to a gene: 5. Germline V gene sequence: CDR1 MNHNS, CDR2 SASEGT. CDR3 protein: CASSETGGTPLHF. CDR3 bases: TGTGCCAGCAGCGAGACAGGGGGTACACCCCTCCACTTT.

This clonotype was picked up many times. This chain connects TRBV7-6 to TRBJ2-2, with no clear D. The CDR3 is made up of 16 amino acids. With 3 bases removed from V and 0 bases from J, the gap between germline ends came to 11 bases. The germline gives CDR1 SGHVS, CDR2 FNYEAQ. CDR3 nucleotide sequence: TGTGCCAGCAGCTTCCAAGAGATGACGAACACCGGGGAGCTGTTTTTT. It yields the protein CASSFQEMTNTGELFF. Drawing the rest from reference TRBV7-6 and TRBJ2-2, the complete variable domain is GAGVSQSPRYKVTKRGQDVALRCDPISGHVSLYWYRQALGQGPEFLTYFNYEAQQDKSGLPNDRFSAERPEGSISTLTIQRTEQRDSAMYRCASSFQEMTNTGELFFGEGSRLTVL.

This chain uses TRBV2 with TRBJ2-3; D unresolved. The V and J ends lost 2 bases and 5 bases respectively, with 8 bases between them. The CDR3 has 13 amino acids. Germline assignment: CDR1 SNHLY and CDR2 FYNNEI. The CDR3 protein is CASSESQGDTQYF. CDR3 DNA: TGTGCCAGCAGTGAATCTCAAGGAGATACGCAGTATTTT.

The V gene is TRBV28, the J gene TRBJ1-2; no firm D call. V lost 5 bases to trimming and J lost 10 bases, with 14 bases between them. Germline V gives CDR1 MDHEN, CDR2 SYDVKM. The CDR3 spans 12 residues. The CDR3 loop is CASSLTRGDYTF. In DNA, the CDR3 is TGTGCCAGCAGTCTGACCCGGGGTGACTACACCTTC.

The chain recombines TRBV2 with TRBJ1-5; the match to TRBD1 covers 7 bases. The germline V gene encodes CDR1 SNHLY and CDR2 FYNNEI. With 7 bases clipped from V and 9 bases from J, the junction kept 15 bases outside the gene matches. The CDR3 is 15 residues long. The CDR3 DNA reads as TGTGCCAGCACGGGGGGACAGACTCCCAAAAGGCCCCAGCATTTT. It specifies CASTGGQTPKRPQHF. Full variable domain (outside the CDR3, taken from reference TRBV2 and TRBJ1-5): EPEVTQTPSHQVTQMGQEVILRCVPISNHLYFYWYRQILGQKVEFLVSFYNNEISEKSEIFDDQFSVERPDGSNFTLKIRSTKLEDSAMYFCASTGGQTPKRPQHFGDGTRLSIL.

This clonotype was seen a handful of times. The junction departs from the called germline gene at one end, perhaps through a read error. The chain is built from TRBV7-6 and TRBJ2-5, with a weak D call TRBD1 (5 bases). The CDR3 is made up of 16 amino acids. The germline V gene encodes CDR1 SGHVS and CDR2 FNYEAQ. This CDR3 is CASSLGIGRGEETQYF. The CDR3 DNA follows: TGTGCTAGCAGCTTAGGTATCGGAAGGGGCGAGGAGACCCAGTACTTC.

V is TRBV11-1 and J is TRBJ1-1, with D uncertain. Trimming cost V 4 bases and J 7 bases, with 13 bases left between them. This CDR3 has 13 amino acids. CDR1 is SGHAT and CDR2 is FQDESV in the germline V gene (reference sequence). CDR3 region: CASSSLPSGEAFF. Written as DNA, the CDR3 is TGTGCCAGCAGCTCTTTACCCAGTGGTGAAGCTTTCTTT.

This clonotype was counted only a few times. CDR3 sequence (DNA): TGTGCCAGCAGAATTCTCAGCGGGAGGTCGGATGAGCAGTTCTTC. Its translation: CASRILSGRSDEQFF. V is TRBV12-3 or TRBV12-4 and J is TRBJ2-1, with 9 bases aligning to TRBD2. Germline trimming cut 6 bases from V and 8 bases from J; bases unmatched to any gene: 11. This CDR3 has 15 residues.

The chain employs TRBV20-1 and TRBJ2-2; D ambiguous. V was trimmed by 4 bases and J by 3 bases, leaving 6 bases between them. This CDR3 comprises 12 residues. CDR1 is DFQATT, CDR2 SNEGSKA, per germline (reference sequence). Written as DNA, the CDR3 is TGCAGTGCTACCCAAGACACCGGGGAGCTGTTTTTT. Amino acids: CSATQDTGELFF.

The rearrangement links TRBV5-6 to TRBJ1-6; the D is unclear. This CDR3 is built from 14 residues. Germline loops: CDR1 SGHDT, CDR2 YYEEEE. V was cut by 2 bases and J by 7 bases, with 10 bases left in between. The chain's CDR3 is CASSFGPGNSPLHF. For the CDR3, the DNA is TGTGCCAGCAGCTTCGGACCTGGAAATTCACCCCTCCACTTT.

J is TRBJ2-7 and V is TRBV15; TRBD1 agrees at 8 bases. Germline CDR1 LNHNV, CDR2 YYDKDF (reference sequence). V shed 0 bases, J shed 5 bases, and the junction held 6 bases outside the gene matches. The CDR3 has 15 residues. CDR3: CATSREQTGAHEQYF. The CDR3 nucleotides are TGTGCCACCAGCAGAGAACAGACAGGGGCACACGAGCAGTACTTC.

This clonotype was seen ten or more times. The chain couples TRBV10-3 to TRBJ1-2; D is ambiguous. Trimming removed 6 bases at V and 8 bases at J, with 10 bases between. CDR1 and CDR2 (germline): ENHRY, SYGVKD. CDR3 length: 11 amino acids. In DNA, the CDR3 is TGTGCCATCAGCCACGATGAGGGCTACACCTTC. Translation gives CAISHDEGYTF.

Note on this clonotype: Likely a read error: the CDR3 ends without its conserved phenylalanine or tryptophan. V is TRBV12-3 or TRBV12-4 and J is TRBJ2-5, with 7 bases identical to TRBD1. The CDR3 runs 14 residues. Unmatched junction bases numbered 9, after V lost 5 bases and J lost 6 bases. Here the CDR3 DNA reads TGTGCCAGCAGTAGGACAGGCAGTGGGAAGACCCAGTACTTA. This sequence encodes CASSRTGSGKTQYL.

V is TRBV20-1 and J is TRBJ1-2, with a possible D match to TRBD1 (5 bases). The CDR3 runs to 14 residues. V dropped 0 bases and J dropped 7 bases, with 15 bases sitting between them. Germline-derived CDR1 and CDR2 are DFQATT and SNEGSKA (reference sequence). The CDR3 sequence: CSAREQVRRGGYTF. The DNA for the CDR3 is TGCAGTGCTAGAGAACAGGTCCGACGGGGTGGCTACACCTTC.

The J gene is TRBJ2-3, the V gene TRBV20-1; D remains ambiguous. V was trimmed by 4 bases and J by 4 bases, leaving 9 bases between them. The germline CDR1 and CDR2 sequences are DFQATT and SNEGSKA (reference sequence). CDR3 size: 12 residues. The CDR3: CSAIRVPDTQYF. The CDR3 nucleotides are TGCAGTGCTATAAGGGTCCCAGATACGCAGTATTTT.

V usage is TRBV14 and J usage is TRBJ2-3, with D possibly TRBD2 on 5 matching bases. Germline CDR1 SGHDN, CDR2 FVKESK. The length of the CDR3 is 15 residues. Trimming cost V 4 bases and J 0 bases, with 11 bases left between them. The CDR3 here is CASSRIGGSTDTQYF. DNA for the CDR3: TGTGCCAGCAGCCGTATCGGCGGGAGCACAGATACGCAGTATTTT.

This chain joins TRBV3-1 and TRBJ2-2; 11 bases line up with TRBD2. The CDR3 runs 17 residues. V lost 6 bases and J lost 6; bases outside the gene matches: 12. The germline V gene encodes CDR1 LGHDT and CDR2 YNNKEL (reference sequence). CDR3 sequence reads: CASSLGTSGARAGELFF. CDR3 nucleotide sequence: TGTGCCAGCAGTCTCGGGACTAGCGGTGCCCGAGCCGGGGAGCTGTTTTTT.

The gene calls are TRBV6-2 or TRBV6-3 and TRBJ1-2, with D perhaps matching TRBD1 (5 bases). Looked up from germline, CDR1 is MNHEY and CDR2 is SVGEGT. The CDR3 loop spans 13 amino acids. V was clipped by 6 bases and J by 6 bases, with 14 bases between them. The CDR3 loop reads CASRRGREDGYTF. The CDR3 bases are TGTGCCAGCAGGAGGGGCAGGGAAGATGGCTACACCTTC.

V gene TRBV7-3 combines with J gene TRBJ1-6; D remains unclear. Germline V gene lookup returns CDR1 SGHTA and CDR2 FQGTGA. The V end was cut by 4 bases, the J end by 7 bases, with 14 bases between. CDR3 length: 15 residues. CDR3 amino acids: CASSSAGGRNSPLHF. Here the CDR3 DNA reads TGTGCCAGCAGCTCCGCGGGAGGGAGGAATTCACCCCTCCACTTT.

V is TRBV27 and J is TRBJ2-3; 7 bases match TRBD2. In germline, CDR1 is MNHEY, CDR2 SMNVEV (reference sequence). The CDR3 totals 15 residues. Germline trimming cut 3 bases from V and 2 bases from J; bases unmatched to any gene: 5. The CDR3 sequence is CASSFLGLTTDTQYF. DNA for the CDR3: TGTGCCAGCAGTTTTTTGGGACTAACCACAGATACGCAGTATTTT.

This clonotype was found many times. The genes are TRBV7-8 and TRBJ1-6; TRBD1 matches 7 bases. This CDR3 spans 19 amino acids. Unmatched junction bases numbered 16, after V lost 1 base and J lost 7 bases. Germline values: CDR1 SGHVS, CDR2 FQNEAQ. The chain's CDR3 is CASSLDLRQGARRNSPLHF. CDR3 DNA: TGTGCCAGCAGCTTAGACCTTAGACAGGGAGCACGGCGGAATTCACCCCTCCACTTT.

This clonotype was detected ten times or more. V is TRBV7-8 and J is TRBJ1-1; 7 positions agree with TRBD1. CDR1 and CDR2 (germline): SGHVS, FQNEAQ. The ends lost 3 bases at V and 0 bases at J; junction bases unmatched: 1. This CDR3 has 14 amino acids. In DNA, the CDR3 is TGTGCCAGCAGCTTTGACAGGGTGAACACTGAAGCTTTCTTT. Protein sequence: CASSFDRVNTEAFF.

This clonotype was detected ten times or more. This chain links TRBV28 with TRBJ1-5; maybe TRBD1 (6 bases). Trimming removed 5 bases at V and 3 bases at J, with 20 bases between. The CDR3 runs 17 residues. Germline V gene sequence: CDR1 MDHEN, CDR2 SYDVKM. In DNA, the CDR3 is TGTGCCAGCAGTACTTTCCTGGCAGGGGCCAACAATCAGCCCCAGCATTTT. It yields the protein CASSTFLAGANNQPQHF.

This chain connects TRBV7-8 to TRBJ1-5; D is perhaps TRBD1 (6 bases). This CDR3 spans 17 amino acids. The V end was cut by 2 bases, the J end by 0 bases, with 14 bases between. Germline assignment: CDR1 SGHVS and CDR2 FQNEAQ. Here the CDR3 DNA reads TGTGCCAGCAGCTTATCCAGCGTCAGGGGTAGCAATCAGCCCCAGCATTTT. The encoded protein is CASSLSSVRGSNQPQHF.

This clonotype has at least ten counts. This chain connects TRBV7-2 to TRBJ2-1, with TRBD1 as a possible D gene (6 bases). Per the germline V gene, CDR1 is SGHTA and CDR2 is FQGNSA. The CDR3 has 15 residues. Trimming pared 5 bases from V and 4 bases from J, leaving 15 bases between. The CDR3 is CASSASGTPYNEQFF. The CDR3 DNA follows: TGTGCCAGCAGCGCCTCCGGGACACCTTACAATGAGCAGTTCTTC.

This clonotype was picked up a small number of times. The rearrangement joins TRBV7-3 to TRBJ2-1; 10 bases map to TRBD1. J gave up 15 bases and V 5 bases, and 13 bases lay outside the gene matches. CDR1 is SGHTA, CDR2 FQGTGA, per germline. The CDR3 is 14 residues long. CDR3 amino acids: CASSRGPLGTGVFF. DNA of the CDR3: TGTGCCAGCAGCCGGGGACCCTTAGGGACAGGGGTGTTCTTC.

This clonotype has a handful of counts. J is TRBJ2-7 and V is TRBV20-1; 7 bases map to TRBD2. The V segment lost 1 base and the J segment 6 bases; nucleotides outside the gene matches: 9. The CDR3 runs 14 residues. Germline V lookup: CDR1 DFQATT, CDR2 SNEGSKA (reference sequence). The CDR3: CSARVSAQRGEQYF. CDR3 DNA: TGCAGTGCTAGAGTGTCAGCACAGCGGGGCGAGCAGTACTTC.

This clonotype was seen a handful of times. This rearrangement joins TRBV28 to TRBJ1-3; D gene ambiguous. Germline assignment: CDR1 MDHEN and CDR2 SYDVKM. Trimming took off 10 bases at V and 0 bases at J, with 16 bases between the two ends. The CDR3 sequence is 15 residues long. CDR3 nucleotides: TGTGCCACCCGGGCGGTTATTTCCTCTGGAAACACCATATATTTT. Its translation: CATRAVISSGNTIYF.

This clonotype was observed a handful of times. The chain uses TRBV6-5 and TRBJ2-5; 8 nucleotides agree with TRBD2. This CDR3 region has 18 residues. V was clipped by 2 bases and J by 2 bases; unmatched bases: 13. Germline V gene sequence: CDR1 MNHEY, CDR2 SVGAGI. As DNA, the CDR3 is TGTGCCAGCAGTTACAGATGGGTCGGGGGGGGGAAGCAAGAGACCCAGTACTTC. Its protein is CASSYRWVGGGKQETQYF.

This chain links TRBV28 with TRBJ2-5, with 7 bases lining up with TRBD1. V was pared by 6 bases and J by 0 bases, with 10 bases of the junction left unmatched. From germline, CDR1 is MDHEN and CDR2 SYDVKM. CDR3 length: 16 residues. CDR3 amino acids: CASSQDRDWDQETQYF. The CDR3 bases are TGTGCCAGCAGCCAAGACAGGGATTGGGACCAAGAGACCCAGTACTTC. The variable domain in full, completed from reference TRBV28 and TRBJ2-5, reads DVKVTQSSRYLVKRTGEKVFLECVQDMDHENMFWYRQDPGLGLRLIYFSYDVKMKEKGDIPEGYSVSREKKERFSLILESASTNQTSMYLCASSQDRDWDQETQYFGPGTRLLVL.